The rows below give T cell receptor beta chains drawn from one sample of a study of blood T cells in healthy people across ages. TCRdb independently ran MiXCR on the 5' RACE reads; one entry per CDR3 protein. The table has approximately 800,000 distinct CDR3 sequences, roughly 24% seen once. The same data also contributed to another study, on T cells of mothers and their children.

Sequences were obtained from blood. These receptors originate from a boy under 18 in good health. The CDR3 runs from the conserved cysteine through the conserved F or W. Fields, in order: clone size, V gene, D gene, J gene, CDR3 protein, CDR3 DNA. A D gene is named only where the DNA matches it firmly. Some rows mark clone size as missing; the rest say once, few, many or name a class of expanded clone.

>-|TRBV3-1|TRBD2|TRBJ2-3
CGSSQRLAADTQYF
TGTGGCAGCAGCCAACGACTAGCAGCAGATACGCAGTATTTT
>-|TRBV11-2|TRBD1|TRBJ1-6
CASSSRDRGSYNSPLHF
TGTGCCAGCAGCTCCCGGGACAGGGGTTCCTATAATTCACCCCTCCACTTT
>-|TRBV13|-|TRBJ1-2
CASTDEDF
TGTGCCAGCACGGACGAGGACTTC
>-|TRBV7-2|-|TRBJ2-3
CASSLVPLRSTDTQYF
TGTGCCAGCAGCTTAGTCCCCCTTAGATCCACAGATACGCAGTATTTT
>few|TRBV12-3/TRBV12-4|-|TRBJ1-2
CASSRGGYGYTF
TGTGCCAGCAGCCGAGGGGGCTATGGCTACACCTTC
>-|TRBV20-1|-|TRBJ2-3
CSGWGATTDTQYF
TGCAGTGGCTGGGGGGCTACGACAGATACGCAGTATTTT
>few|TRBV24-1|-|TRBJ2-2
CATSMNTGELFF
TGTGCCACCAGTATGAACACCGGGGAGCTGTTTTTT
>-|TRBV4-2|TRBD2|TRBJ2-5
CASSPTSGGYQETQYF
TGTGCCAGCAGCCCGACTAGCGGGGGGTACCAAGAGACCCAGTACTTC
>many|TRBV29-1|TRBD2|TRBJ2-5
CSVEGSSGVAETQYF
TGCAGCGTTGAAGGGTCTAGCGGGGTTGCGGAGACCCAGTACTTC
>few|TRBV12-3/TRBV12-4|-|TRBJ1-5
CASSYREDQPQHF
TGTGCCAGCAGCTACAGGGAGGATCAGCCCCAGCATTTT
>-|TRBV14|-|TRBJ2-3
CASRPSVALVQYF
TGTGCCAGCAGACCTTCGGTAGCTCTAGTGCAGTATTTT
>-|TRBV9|-|TRBJ1-5
CASSVGSSWTLNQPQHF
TGTGCCAGCAGCGTAGGGTCCAGCTGGACCCTGAATCAGCCCCAGCATTTT
>-|TRBV19|TRBD2|TRBJ2-3
CASMGSGASTDTQYF
TGTGCCAGTATGGGGAGCGGGGCCAGCACAGATACGCAGTATTTT
>few|TRBV6-2/TRBV6-3|TRBD1|TRBJ2-3
CASSYSWTGVDTQYF
TGTGCCAGCAGTTACTCGTGGACAGGGGTAGATACGCAGTATTTT
>-|TRBV27|TRBD1|TRBJ2-7
CASSWGQGARYEQYF
TGTGCCAGCAGTTGGGGACAGGGGGCGCGTTACGAGCAGTACTTC
>-|TRBV4-1|-|TRBJ1-2
CASSHRQPPSYGYTF
TGCGCCAGCAGCCACAGGCAGCCACCATCCTATGGCTACACCTTC
>few|TRBV29-1|-|TRBJ2-1
CSVTRGSYNEQFF
TGCAGCGTGACGAGGGGGTCCTACAATGAGCAGTTCTTC
>-|TRBV12-3/TRBV12-4|-|TRBJ1-2
CASSRSPVQFYGYTF
TGTGCCAGCAGTCGTAGCCCGGTACAGTTCTATGGCTACACCTTC
>-|TRBV9|TRBD1|TRBJ2-1
CASSVSGQGGDEQFF
TGTGCCAGCAGCGTTTCCGGACAGGGGGGCGATGAGCAGTTCTTC
>few|TRBV10-1|-|TRBJ2-1
CASSESIEAQQFF
TGCGCCAGCAGTGAGTCGATAGAGGCCCAGCAGTTCTTC
>-|TRBV5-1|-|TRBJ2-2
CASSFGLTANGELFF
TGCGCCAGCAGCTTTGGACTAACAGCGAACGGGGAGCTGTTTTTT
>few|TRBV10-3|-|TRBJ2-4
CAISESNQGAKNIQYF
TGTGCCATCAGTGAGTCGAACCAGGGGGCCAAAAACATTCAGTACTTC
>-|TRBV6-5|-|TRBJ2-2
CASSRGAGELFF
TGTGCCAGCAGCCGGGGAGCCGGGGAGCTGTTTTTT
>-|TRBV10-3|-|TRBJ1-6
CAISDQGRYNSPLHF
TGTGCCATCAGTGACCAAGGGAGGTATAATTCACCCCTCCACTTT
>-|TRBV20-1|-|TRBJ1-5
CSARGTPNSNQPQHF
TGCAGTGCTAGAGGGACCCCCAACAGCAATCAGCCCCAGCATTTT
>-|TRBV5-1|TRBD1|TRBJ1-1
CASSTSGTVNTEAFF
TGCGCCAGCAGCACCTCCGGGACAGTGAACACTGAAGCTTTCTTT
>few|TRBV13|-|TRBJ1-1
CASSLGGALTEAFF
TGTGCCAGCAGCTTAGGGGGGGCCCTCACTGAAGCTTTCTTT
>few|TRBV5-1|TRBD1|TRBJ2-7
CASSPIPGQGALHEQYF
TGCGCCAGCAGCCCGATTCCAGGACAGGGGGCTTTGCACGAGCAGTACTTC
>-|TRBV29-1|TRBD1|TRBJ1-1
CSVDIMDRATEAFF
TGCAGCGTTGATATTATGGACAGGGCCACTGAAGCTTTCTTT
>-|TRBV14|TRBD1|TRBJ2-7
CASSPMGQGGYEQYF
TGTGCCAGCAGTCCTATGGGACAGGGTGGATACGAGCAGTACTTC
>-|TRBV5-1|-|TRBJ2-3
CASSKGTSSTDTQYF
TGCGCCAGCAGCAAGGGGACTTCTAGCACAGATACGCAGTATTTT
>-|TRBV7-9|TRBD1|TRBJ1-2
CASRGTGGDGYTF
TGTGCCAGCAGGGGGACAGGGGGGGATGGCTACACCTTC
>few|TRBV6-1|TRBD1|TRBJ2-7
CASSKTYRGLAYEQYF
TGTGCCAGCAGTAAAACCTACAGGGGGTTAGCCTACGAGCAGTACTTC
>few|TRBV6-2/TRBV6-3|TRBD2|TRBJ2-7
CASSWSGGAGEQYF
TGTGCCAGCAGTTGGAGCGGGGGGGCCGGCGAGCAGTACTTC
>-|TRBV5-5|-|TRBJ1-1
CASGFSKGNTEAFF
TGTGCCAGCGGATTCTCAAAGGGGAACACTGAAGCTTTCTTT
>few|TRBV4-2|TRBD2|TRBJ2-5
CASSQDLTSGGTYSAETQYF
TGTGCCAGCAGCCAAGATTTGACTAGCGGGGGAACATATAGCGCGGAGACCCAGTACTTC
>-|TRBV12-3/TRBV12-4|TRBD1|TRBJ1-2
CASSPWDRGPVGGYTF
TGTGCCAGCAGTCCTTGGGACAGGGGTCCCGTGGGGGGCTACACCTTC
>few|TRBV7-2|-|TRBJ2-2
CASSLGHPGTGELFF
TGTGCCAGCAGCTTAGGCCACCCGGGTACCGGGGAGCTGTTTTTT
>-|TRBV10-3|-|TRBJ2-7
CAIRSEQGMNEQYF
TGTGCCATCAGGAGTGAACAGGGCATGAACGAGCAGTACTTC
>few|TRBV29-1|TRBD1|TRBJ1-1
CSVLSGTGVALNTEAFF
TGCAGCGTTCTGTCTGGGACAGGGGTTGCCCTGAACACTGAAGCTTTCTTT
>-|TRBV4-1|TRBD1|TRBJ2-1
CASSPLPRGLEQFF
TGCGCCAGCAGCCCTCTTCCTAGGGGGCTAGAGCAGTTCTTC
>-|TRBV29-1|-|TRBJ2-5
CSTPGRGGETQYF
TGCAGCACCCCGGGAAGGGGCGGGGAGACCCAGTACTTC
>-|TRBV6-5|-|TRBJ2-1
CASSYIDEQFF
TGTGCCAGCAGTTATATCGATGAGCAGTTCTTC
>many|TRBV6-5|-|TRBJ2-7
CASSRGTYEQYF
TGTGCCAGCAGCCGCGGGACCTACGAGCAGTACTTC